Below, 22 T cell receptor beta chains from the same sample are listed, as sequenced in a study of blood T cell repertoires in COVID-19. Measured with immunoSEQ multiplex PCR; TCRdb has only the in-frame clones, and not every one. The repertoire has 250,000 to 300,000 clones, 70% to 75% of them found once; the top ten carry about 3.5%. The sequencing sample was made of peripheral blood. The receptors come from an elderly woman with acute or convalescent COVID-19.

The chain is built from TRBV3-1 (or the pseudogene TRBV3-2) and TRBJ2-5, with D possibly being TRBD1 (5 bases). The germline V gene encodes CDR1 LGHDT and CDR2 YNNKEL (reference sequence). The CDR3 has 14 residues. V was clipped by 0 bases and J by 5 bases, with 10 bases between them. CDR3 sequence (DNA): TGTGCCAGCAGCCAAGATCGGCGACAGGAGACCCAGTACTTC. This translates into CASSQDRRQETQYF.

CDR3 in DNA: TGTGCCAGCAGGGCGACAGGGCGGGACACCGGGGAGCTGTTTTTT. It codes for CASRATGRDTGELFF. The rearrangement uses TRBV5-6 and TRBJ2-2; 7 bases are shared with TRBD1. V lost 5 bases and J lost 3; bases outside the gene matches: 7. This CDR3 has 15 residues. Germline V gene data show CDR1 as SGHDT and CDR2 as YYEEEE.

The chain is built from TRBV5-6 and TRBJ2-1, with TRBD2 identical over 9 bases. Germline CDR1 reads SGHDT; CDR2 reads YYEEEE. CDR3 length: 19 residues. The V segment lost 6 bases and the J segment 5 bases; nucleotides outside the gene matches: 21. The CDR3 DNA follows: TGTGCCAGCACGGACGGCGGGGCGCTTAGGCTAGCGGGGAACAATGAGCAGTTCTTC. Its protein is CASTDGGALRLAGNNEQFF.

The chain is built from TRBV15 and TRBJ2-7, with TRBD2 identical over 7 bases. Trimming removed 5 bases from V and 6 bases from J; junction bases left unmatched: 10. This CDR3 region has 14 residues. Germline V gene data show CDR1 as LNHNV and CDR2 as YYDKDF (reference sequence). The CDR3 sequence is CATSPRFAGVEQYF. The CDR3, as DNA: TGTGCCACCAGCCCCCGCTTCGCGGGAGTCGAGCAGTACTTC.

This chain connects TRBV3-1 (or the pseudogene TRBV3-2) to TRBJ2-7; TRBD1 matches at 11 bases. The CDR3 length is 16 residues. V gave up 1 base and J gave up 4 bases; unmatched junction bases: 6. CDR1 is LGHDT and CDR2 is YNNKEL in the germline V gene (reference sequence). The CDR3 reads CASSQGTGGFMYEQYF. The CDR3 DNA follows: TGTGCCAGCAGCCAAGGGACAGGGGGCTTTATGTACGAGCAGTACTTC.

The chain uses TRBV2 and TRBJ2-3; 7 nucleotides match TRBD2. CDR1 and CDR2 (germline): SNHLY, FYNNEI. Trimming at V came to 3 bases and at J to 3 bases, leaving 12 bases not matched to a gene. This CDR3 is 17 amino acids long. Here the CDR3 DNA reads TGTGCCAGCAGTGACCCGGAGGGGAGGGCCAAGACAGATACGCAGTATTTT. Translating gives CASSDPEGRAKTDTQYF.

The CDR3 nucleotides read TGTGCCAGCAGGGATGACAGGGTTTGGACTGAAGCTTTCTTT. Its protein product is CASRDDRVWTEAFF. This rearrangement joins TRBV6-5 to TRBJ1-1; 7 bases agree with TRBD1. The CDR3 is made up of 14 amino acids. J was trimmed by 5 bases and V by 6 bases; bases with no gene match: 9. The V gene's germline CDR1 is MNHEY and CDR2 SVGAGI.

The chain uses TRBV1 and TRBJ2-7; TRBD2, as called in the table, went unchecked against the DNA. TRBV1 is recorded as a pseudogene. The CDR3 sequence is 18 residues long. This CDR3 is CTSSPASGGYRTTYEQYF. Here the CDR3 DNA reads TGCACCAGCAGCCCGGCTAGCGGGGGGTACCGAACTACGTACGAGCAGTACTTC.

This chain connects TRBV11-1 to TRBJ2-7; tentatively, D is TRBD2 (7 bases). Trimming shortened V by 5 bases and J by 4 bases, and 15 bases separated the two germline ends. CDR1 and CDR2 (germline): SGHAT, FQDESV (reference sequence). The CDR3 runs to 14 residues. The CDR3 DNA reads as TGTGCCAGCAGCCCCCGGGGGGCTGATTACGAGCAGTACTTC. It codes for CASSPRGADYEQYF.

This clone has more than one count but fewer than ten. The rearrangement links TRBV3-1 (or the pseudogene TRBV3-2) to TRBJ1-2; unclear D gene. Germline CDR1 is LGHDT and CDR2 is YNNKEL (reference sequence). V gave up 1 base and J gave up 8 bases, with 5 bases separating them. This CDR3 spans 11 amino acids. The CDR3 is CASSQGRGYTF. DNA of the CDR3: TGTGCCAGCAGCCAAGGGAGGGGCTACACCTTC.

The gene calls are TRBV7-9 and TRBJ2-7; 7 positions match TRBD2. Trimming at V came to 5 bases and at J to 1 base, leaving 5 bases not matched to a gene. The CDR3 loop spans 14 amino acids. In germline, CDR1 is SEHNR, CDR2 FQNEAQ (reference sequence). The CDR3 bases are TGTGCCAGCAGCCGGGGCGGGGGTTCCTACGAGCAGTACTTC. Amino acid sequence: CASSRGGGSYEQYF.

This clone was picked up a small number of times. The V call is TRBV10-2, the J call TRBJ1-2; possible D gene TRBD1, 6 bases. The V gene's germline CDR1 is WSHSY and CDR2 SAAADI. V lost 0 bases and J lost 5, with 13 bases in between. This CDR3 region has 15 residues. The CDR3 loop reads CASSESTGQTYGYTF. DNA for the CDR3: TGCGCCAGCAGTGAGTCAACCGGACAGACTTATGGCTACACCTTC.

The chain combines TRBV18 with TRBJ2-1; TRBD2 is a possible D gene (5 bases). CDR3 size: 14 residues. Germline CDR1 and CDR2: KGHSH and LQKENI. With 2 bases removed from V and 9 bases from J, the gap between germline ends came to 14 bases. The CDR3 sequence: CASSPFEGRSEQFF. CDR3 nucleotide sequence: TGTGCCAGCTCACCATTCGAGGGCCGAAGTGAGCAGTTCTTC.

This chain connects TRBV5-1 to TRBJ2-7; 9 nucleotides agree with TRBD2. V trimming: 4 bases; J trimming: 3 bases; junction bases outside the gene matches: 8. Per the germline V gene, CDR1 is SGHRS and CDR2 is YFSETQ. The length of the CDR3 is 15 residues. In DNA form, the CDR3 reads TGCGCCAGCAGCCTTAGCGGGAGCGCCATCTACGAGCAGTACTTC. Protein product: CASSLSGSAIYEQYF.

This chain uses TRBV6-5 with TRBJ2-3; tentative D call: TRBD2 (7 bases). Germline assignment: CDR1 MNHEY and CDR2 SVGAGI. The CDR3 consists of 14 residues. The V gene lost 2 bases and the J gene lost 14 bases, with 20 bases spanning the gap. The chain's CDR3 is CASSYPYAGAEGYF. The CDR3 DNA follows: TGTGCCAGCAGTTACCCCTACGCGGGGGCCGAGGGGTATTTT.

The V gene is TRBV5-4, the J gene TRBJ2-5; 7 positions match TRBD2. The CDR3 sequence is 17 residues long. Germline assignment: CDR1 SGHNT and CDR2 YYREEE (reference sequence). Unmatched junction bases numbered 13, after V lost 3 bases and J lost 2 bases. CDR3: CASSSGLSGIGQETQYF. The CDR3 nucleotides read TGTGCCAGCAGCTCTGGACTAAGCGGGATAGGTCAAGAGACCCAGTACTTC.

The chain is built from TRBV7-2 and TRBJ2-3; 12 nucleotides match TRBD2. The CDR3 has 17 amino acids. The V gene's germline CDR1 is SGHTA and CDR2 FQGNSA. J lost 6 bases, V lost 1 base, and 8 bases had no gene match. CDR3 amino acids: CASSLVSTSGGRDTQYF. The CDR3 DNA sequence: TGTGCCAGCAGCTTAGTCTCTACTAGCGGGGGGCGGGATACGCAGTATTTT. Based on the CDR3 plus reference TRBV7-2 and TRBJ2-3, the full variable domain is GAGVSQSPSNKVTEKGKDVELRCDPISGHTALYWYRQSLGQGLEFLIYFQGNSAPDKSGLPSDRFSAERTGGSVSTLTIQRTQQEDSAVYLCASSLVSTSGGRDTQYFGPGTRLTVL.

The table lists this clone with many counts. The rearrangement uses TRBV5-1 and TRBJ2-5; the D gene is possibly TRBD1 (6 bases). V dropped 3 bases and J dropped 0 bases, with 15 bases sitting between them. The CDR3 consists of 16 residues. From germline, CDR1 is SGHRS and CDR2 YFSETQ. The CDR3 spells CASSYDRSQNQETQYF. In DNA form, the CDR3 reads TGCGCCAGCAGCTATGACAGGTCTCAGAACCAAGAGACCCAGTACTTC.

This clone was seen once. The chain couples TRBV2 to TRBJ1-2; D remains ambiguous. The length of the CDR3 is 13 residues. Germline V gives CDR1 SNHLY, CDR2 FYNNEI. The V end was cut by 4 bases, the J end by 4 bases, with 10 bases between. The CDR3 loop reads CASSVLRFYGYTF. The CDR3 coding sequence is TGTGCCAGCAGTGTTCTCAGATTCTATGGCTACACCTTC.

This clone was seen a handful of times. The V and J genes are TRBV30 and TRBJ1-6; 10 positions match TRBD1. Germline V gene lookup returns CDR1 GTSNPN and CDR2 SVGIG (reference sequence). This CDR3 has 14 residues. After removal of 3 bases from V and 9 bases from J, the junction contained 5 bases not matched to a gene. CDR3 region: CAWRVGTGVSPLHF. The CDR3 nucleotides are TGTGCCTGGAGGGTCGGGACAGGGGTTTCACCCCTCCACTTT.

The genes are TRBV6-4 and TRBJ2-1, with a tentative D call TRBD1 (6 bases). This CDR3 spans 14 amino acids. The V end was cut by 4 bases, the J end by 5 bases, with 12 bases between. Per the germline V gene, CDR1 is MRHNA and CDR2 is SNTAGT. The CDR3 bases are TGTGCCAGCAGTGTCTCCGACAGGCACAATGAGCAGTTCTTC. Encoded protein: CASSVSDRHNEQFF.

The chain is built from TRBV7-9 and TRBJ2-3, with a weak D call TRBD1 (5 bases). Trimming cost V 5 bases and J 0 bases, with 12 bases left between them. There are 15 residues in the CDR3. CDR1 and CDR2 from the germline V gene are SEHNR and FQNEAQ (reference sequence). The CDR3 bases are TGTGCCAGCAGCGAACAGGCTTCTAGCACAGATACGCAGTATTTT. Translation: CASSEQASSTDTQYF.